These 19 T cell receptor beta chains were all obtained from the same sample, sequenced in a study of untreated major depressive disorder listed by TCRdb under 2018. Library construction relied on the immunoSEQ multiplex PCR assay. TCRdb holds this immuneACCESS table with in-frame rearrangements only. Some clones are missing; in checked studies, unresolved V genes explain under half, and the rest has no known cause. The sample profile shows 15,000 to 20,000 clones; more than 75% of them were found once. Clones ranked in the top ten supply approximately 0.82% of the sample. Source material: CD4+ T cells from PBMCs. These TCRs come from a woman aged 30 to 39 in good health.

The genes are TRBV11-2 and TRBJ2-2; no reliable D call. Between the trimmed V and J ends, which lost 6 bases and 6 bases, there was a span of 14 bases. The germline V gene has CDR1 SGHAT and CDR2 FQNNGV. The CDR3 is made up of 14 amino acids. The CDR3 loop is CASSSQARAGELFF. CDR3 nucleotide sequence: TGTGCCAGCAGTTCCCAGGCCCGGGCCGGGGAGCTGTTTTTT. Filled out from reference TRBV11-2 and TRBJ2-2, the complete variable domain reads EAGVAQSPRYKIIEKRQSVAFWCNPISGHATLYWYQQILGQGPKLLIQFQNNGVVDDSQLPKDRFSAERLKGVDSTLKIQPAKLEDSAVYLCASSSQARAGELFFGEGSRLTVL.

The chain recombines TRBV28 with TRBJ1-6; D is possibly TRBD1 (5 bases). V lost 7 bases and J 8 bases, leaving 18 bases between the germline ends. The germline gives CDR1 MDHEN, CDR2 SYDVKM. The CDR3 contains 15 residues. This chain's CDR3 is CASNPPGGGYSPLHF. The DNA of the CDR3 is TGTGCCAGCAACCCGCCCGGGGGAGGTTATTCACCCCTCCACTTT.

The chain links TRBV7-2 to TRBJ2-3; TRBD1 is a possible D gene (6 bases). CDR1 is SGHTA, CDR2 FQGNSA, per germline. The CDR3 covers 15 residues. Trimming took off 1 base at V and 2 bases at J, with 10 bases between the two ends. DNA for the CDR3: TGTGCCAGCAGCTTAGATGGACAGTCCACAGATACGCAGTATTTT. This encodes CASSLDGQSTDTQYF.

This clone has only a few counts. The chain has TRBV7-2 and TRBJ2-3; TRBD2 agrees at 8 bases. V lost 5 bases to trimming and J lost 4 bases; unmatched junction nucleotides: 11. The CDR3 spans 16 residues. The germline CDR1 and CDR2 sequences are SGHTA and FQGNSA. The CDR3 loop reads CASSAAAGVGADTQYF. CDR3 bases: TGTGCCAGCAGCGCGGCAGCGGGAGTAGGGGCAGATACGCAGTATTTT.

The chain is built from TRBV19 and TRBJ2-2, with 7 positions matching TRBD1. The V and J ends lost 6 bases and 3 bases, in that order; junction bases with no gene match: 7. Germline V gene data show CDR1 as LNHDA and CDR2 as SQIVND (reference sequence). This CDR3 is built from 15 residues. The CDR3 sequence is CASRSRGRDTGELFF. The CDR3, as DNA: TGTGCCAGTAGATCTAGGGGGCGCGACACCGGGGAGCTGTTTTTT. Full variable domain (missing parts from reference TRBV19 and TRBJ2-2): DGGITQSPKYLFRKEGQNVTLSCEQNLNHDAMYWYRQDPGQGLRLIYYSQIVNDFQKGDIAEGYSVSREKKESFPLTVTSAQKNPTAFYLCASRSRGRDTGELFFGEGSRLTVL.

The chain combines TRBV18 with TRBJ2-3; D is unclear. The germline V and J ends were trimmed by 3 bases and 6 bases, with 4 bases remaining between them. The CDR3 sequence is 11 residues long. Germline CDR1 reads KGHSH; CDR2 reads LQKENI. The CDR3 DNA follows: TGTGCCAGCTCACCGGGGGATACGCAGTATTTT. Translating it yields CASSPGDTQYF.

The rearrangement joins TRBV28 to TRBJ2-2; possibly TRBD1 for D (5 bases). The CDR3 contains 14 residues. Trimming left V 7 bases short and J 3 bases short, with 12 bases between. CDR1 is MDHEN and CDR2 is SYDVKM in the germline V gene. Here the CDR3 reads CASIGVRDTGELFF. As DNA, the CDR3 is TGTGCCAGCATAGGGGTTAGGGACACCGGGGAGCTGTTTTTT.

The chain uses TRBV6-5 and TRBJ2-7; D is perhaps TRBD1 (5 bases). Germline CDR1 is MNHEY and CDR2 is SVGAGI. There are 13 residues in the CDR3. The V end was cut by 6 bases, the J end by 1 base, with 10 bases between. The CDR3 here is CASRGLDSYEQYF. The CDR3 nucleotides read TGTGCCAGCAGGGGGCTTGATTCCTACGAGCAGTACTTC.

This chain connects TRBV6-5 to TRBJ2-2; D is ambiguous. The CDR3 loop spans 16 amino acids. Germline V gene sequence: CDR1 MNHEY, CDR2 SVGAGI. The ends were cut back, 2 bases at V and 0 bases at J, with 10 bases in the middle. CDR3 sequence reads: CASSYRRTANTGELFF. The CDR3 bases are TGTGCCAGCAGTTACCGGCGAACAGCGAACACCGGGGAGCTGTTTTTT.

The table lists this clone with a count of one. The chain couples TRBV27 to TRBJ2-7; D is perhaps TRBD1 (5 bases). V shed 5 bases and J shed 2 bases, with 19 bases lying between them. CDR1 is MNHEY and CDR2 is SMNVEV in the germline V gene (reference sequence). The length of the CDR3 is 16 residues. For the CDR3, the DNA is TGTGCCAGCAGTACGCTTTCCGGACACATCGCCTACGAGCAGTACTTC. Translation: CASSTLSGHIAYEQYF.

The chain recombines TRBV9 with TRBJ2-3; 7 bases line up with TRBD2. V lost 1 base, J lost 4 bases, and 12 bases stayed unmatched. CDR3 size: 17 residues. Germline V CDR1 and CDR2: SGDLS, YYNGEE. DNA of the CDR3: TGTGCCAGCAGCGTATATGCCCCAGCGGGAAATGCAGATACGCAGTATTTT. Protein sequence: CASSVYAPAGNADTQYF. The complete variable domain, with remaining parts taken from reference TRBV9 and TRBJ2-3, reads DSGVTQTPKHLITATGQRVTLRCSPRSGDLSVYWYQQSLDQGLQFLIQYYNGEERAKGNILERFSAQQFPDLHSELNLSSLELGDSALYFCASSVYAPAGNADTQYFGPGTRLTVL.

This clone was counted a single time. The chain links TRBV4-1 to TRBJ1-1, with 9 bases fitting TRBD1. The V segment lost 2 bases and the J segment 0 bases; nucleotides outside the gene matches: 19. Germline V lookup: CDR1 MGHRA, CDR2 YSYEKL. The CDR3 covers 21 residues. The CDR3 sequence is CASSQNLPGQGRRILNTEAFF. CDR3 bases: TGCGCCAGCAGCCAAAACCTTCCAGGACAGGGGCGCCGCATTCTGAACACTGAAGCTTTCTTT.

The V gene is TRBV7-9, the J gene TRBJ2-1; 8 bases are shared with TRBD2. The V and J ends lost 0 bases and 7 bases, in that order; junction bases with no gene match: 8. Per germline, CDR1 SEHNR and CDR2 FQNEAQ (reference sequence). This CDR3 spans 16 amino acids. Written as DNA, the CDR3 is TGTGCCAGCAGCTTAGCGAATACCCCGGGAGGGAATGAGCAGTTCTTC. This translates into CASSLANTPGGNEQFF. The complete variable domain, with remaining parts taken from reference TRBV7-9 and TRBJ2-1, reads DTGVSQNPRHKITKRGQNVTFRCDPISEHNRLYWYRQTLGQGPEFLTYFQNEAQLEKSRLLSDRFSAERPKGSFSTLEIQRTEQGDSAMYLCASSLANTPGGNEQFFGPGTRLTVL.

The CDR3 region has the DNA TGTGCCAGCAGTCTCTGGACTAGCGGACTCTACGAGCAGTACTTC. It yields the protein CASSLWTSGLYEQYF. The chain carries TRBV28 and TRBJ2-7, with 10 bases fitting TRBD2. The V and J ends lost 5 bases and 3 bases, in that order; junction bases with no gene match: 7. The V gene's germline CDR1 is MDHEN and CDR2 SYDVKM. The CDR3 runs to 15 residues. Using reference TRBV28 and TRBJ2-7 for the parts outside the CDR3, the full variable domain is DVKVTQSSRYLVKRTGEKVFLECVQDMDHENMFWYRQDPGLGLRLIYFSYDVKMKEKGDIPEGYSVSREKKERFSLILESASTNQTSMYLCASSLWTSGLYEQYFGPGTRLTVT.

V is TRBV30 and J is TRBJ1-2; D unclear. The germline gives CDR1 GTSNPN, CDR2 SVGIG (reference sequence). Trimming left V 1 base short and J 4 bases short, with 7 bases between. This CDR3 spans 12 amino acids. CDR3 region: CAWSEESYGYTF. As DNA, the CDR3 is TGTGCCTGGAGTGAGGAGAGCTATGGCTACACCTTC.

V usage is TRBV15 and J usage is TRBJ2-2, with D uncertain. V lost 0 bases, J lost 3 bases, and 14 bases lay in between. CDR1 is LNHNV, CDR2 YYDKDF, per germline (reference sequence). This CDR3 has 17 amino acids. CDR3 DNA: TGTGCCACCAGCAGAGATCTGAGCGTAAGGGACACCGGGGAGCTGTTTTTT. Amino acid sequence: CATSRDLSVRDTGELFF. The full variable domain, its missing parts supplied by reference TRBV15 and TRBJ2-2, is DAMVIQNPRYQVTQFGKPVTLSCSQTLNHNVMYWYQQKSSQAPKLLFHYYDKDFNNEADTPDNFQSRRPNTSFCFLDIRSPGLGDTAMYLCATSRDLSVRDTGELFFGEGSRLTVL.

CDR3 nucleotides: TGTGCCAGCAGCTTTCGTACCGGGACAGGGGGCCGCGGGGCCAACGTCCTGACTTTC. Protein sequence: CASSFRTGTGGRGANVLTF. V is TRBV11-2 and J is TRBJ2-6, with 12 bases that match TRBD1. The CDR3 loop spans 19 amino acids. With 3 bases clipped from V and 4 bases from J, the junction kept 10 bases outside the gene matches. CDR1 is SGHAT and CDR2 is FQNNGV in the germline V gene.

The chain has TRBV28 and TRBJ2-7; the D is unclear. Germline CDR1 and CDR2: MDHEN and SYDVKM. V was clipped by 4 bases and J by 4 bases, with 5 bases between them. The CDR3 runs to 11 residues. This CDR3 reads CASSWGYEQYF. CDR3 coding DNA: TGTGCCAGCAGTTGGGGATACGAGCAGTACTTC. Supplemented by reference TRBV28 and TRBJ2-7, the full variable domain reads DVKVTQSSRYLVKRTGEKVFLECVQDMDHENMFWYRQDPGLGLRLIYFSYDVKMKEKGDIPEGYSVSREKKERFSLILESASTNQTSMYLCASSWGYEQYFGPGTRLTVT.

The rearrangement joins TRBV5-1 to TRBJ1-1; 8 bases fit TRBD1. Germline V CDR1 and CDR2: SGHRS, YFSETQ. The trim removed 4 bases at V and 4 bases at J, leaving 3 bases unmatched. The CDR3 is 13 amino acids. The CDR3 region has the DNA TGCGCCAGCAGCAACACAGGGGGCACTGAAGCTTTCTTT. Residues: CASSNTGGTEAFF.